These 19 T cell receptor beta chains were all obtained from the same sample, sequenced in a study of T cells after yellow fever vaccination. TCRdb independently ran MiXCR on the 5' RACE reads; one entry per CDR3 protein. The sample has nearly 30,000 distinct CDR3 sequences, about 4.7% seen once. The starting material was CD8+ T cells sorted from PBMCs, obtained 10 days after the yellow fever booster vaccination. Every receptor here comes from a young man who received the YFV17D yellow fever vaccine.

The rearrangement joins TRBV23-1 to TRBJ2-7, with D possibly being TRBD1 (6 bases). TRBV23-1 is flagged as an ORF with uncertain function. The CDR3 contains 15 residues. The V and J ends lost 4 bases and 4 bases respectively, with 17 bases between them. The CDR3 DNA follows: TGCGCCAGCAGTCCCCCTCAGGGGAAATTTTACGAGCAGTACTTC. Protein sequence: CASSPPQGKFYEQYF.

This clonotype was counted many times. The chain joins TRBV5-1 to TRBJ2-7; 7 bases agree with TRBD1. The CDR3 spans 15 residues. CDR1 is SGHRS, CDR2 YFSETQ, per germline. V dropped 4 bases and J dropped 1; count of bases not matched to a gene: 8. CDR3 in amino acids: CASSPGQVISYEQYF. In DNA, the CDR3 is TGCGCCAGCAGCCCCGGACAGGTGATTTCCTACGAGCAGTACTTC.

There are many counts of this clonotype. The rearrangement joins TRBV5-1 to TRBJ1-4; a possible D gene is TRBD1 (5 bases). The germline CDR1 and CDR2 sequences are SGHRS and YFSETQ. Trimming pared 0 bases from V and 8 bases from J, leaving 17 bases between. The CDR3 has 16 amino acids. CDR3 DNA: TGCGCCAGCAGCTTGGGGCTGGGGGGGTTTGAAGAAAAACTGTTTTTT. Translated, it gives CASSLGLGGFEEKLFF.

This clonotype was found many times. The J gene is TRBJ2-1, the V gene TRBV4-2; 7 positions match TRBD2. Germline V CDR1 and CDR2: LGHNA, YNFKEQ. The ends lost 0 bases at V and 16 bases at J; junction bases unmatched: 9. The CDR3 length is 13 residues. As DNA, the CDR3 is TGTGCCAGCAGCCAAGATCGGCTAGCGGTTCACTTCTTC. It is translated as CASSQDRLAVHFF.

This clonotype has at least ten counts. V is TRBV20-1 and J is TRBJ2-7; D might be TRBD1 (6 bases). The V gene lost 4 bases and the J gene lost 4 bases, with 11 bases spanning the gap. Germline assignment: CDR1 DFQATT and CDR2 SNEGSKA (reference sequence). This CDR3 contains 12 residues. Here the CDR3 reads CSAMGQLYEQYF. CDR3 sequence (DNA): TGCAGTGCTATGGGACAACTTTACGAGCAGTACTTC.

In this sample, this clonotype is medium-sized (0.01 to 0.1%). The chain recombines TRBV6-1 with TRBJ2-1; D is ambiguous. The CDR3 extends over 13 amino acids. Per germline, CDR1 MNHNS and CDR2 SASEGT. The ends were cut back, 4 bases at V and 10 bases at J, with 14 bases in the middle. Here the CDR3 reads CASSARIGEEQFF. The CDR3 DNA is TGTGCCAGCAGTGCACGGATAGGAGAGGAGCAGTTCTTC.

This clonotype has a count of ten or more. The CDR3 nucleotides are TGTGCCAGCCTGCCATTAGGGACTGAAGCTTTCTTT. Protein product: CASLPLGTEAFF. The rearrangement joins TRBV2 to TRBJ1-1; D gene ambiguous. V was shortened by 8 bases and J by 5 bases, with 12 bases between the two germline ends. CDR3 length: 12 amino acids. Germline V lookup: CDR1 SNHLY, CDR2 FYNNEI.

Ten or more counts support this clonotype. V is TRBV19 and J is TRBJ2-2; 12 bases match TRBD2. J lost 3 bases, V lost 3 bases, and 11 bases had no gene match. There are 19 residues in the CDR3. The germline CDR1 and CDR2 sequences are LNHDA and SQIVND (reference sequence). CDR3 nucleotide sequence: TGTGCCAGTAGTATCCGGGTTCTAGCGGGAGGGCCTGACACCGGGGAGCTGTTTTTT. Protein product: CASSIRVLAGGPDTGELFF.

This clonotype was recorded at least ten times. V is TRBV2 and J is TRBJ2-7, with unresolved D. Per the germline V gene, CDR1 is SNHLY and CDR2 is FYNNEI. The CDR3 spans 11 residues. Trimming stripped 7 bases from V and 4 bases from J, with 8 bases between. CDR3 sequence reads: CASIWQYEQYF. The CDR3 bases are TGTGCCAGCATTTGGCAATACGAGCAGTACTTC.

Ten or more counts support this clonotype. The V gene is TRBV24-1, the J gene TRBJ2-1; TRBD2 aligns across 12 bases. CDR3 length: 14 amino acids. The J segment lost 8 bases and the V segment lost 5 bases, leaving 3 bases of the junction unmatched. Germline V gene data show CDR1 as KGHDR and CDR2 as SFDVKD. The CDR3 protein is CATSGLAGVDEQFF. DNA for the CDR3: TGTGCCACCAGTGGACTAGCGGGGGTGGATGAGCAGTTCTTC.

This clonotype has ten or more counts. The CDR3 coding sequence is TGTGCCAGCAGCTTGCGACTAGCGTCCTACAATGAGCAGTTCTTC. Protein sequence: CASSLRLASYNEQFF. The chain couples TRBV7-6 to TRBJ2-1, with TRBD2 identical over 8 bases. The CDR3 has 15 residues. The germline V gene has CDR1 SGHVS and CDR2 FNYEAQ. V dropped 3 bases and J dropped 1; count of bases not matched to a gene: 2.

This clonotype has at least ten counts. The chain combines TRBV5-1 with TRBJ2-3; 9 bases are shared with TRBD2. Trimming removed 3 bases from V and 3 bases from J; junction bases left unmatched: 8. CDR1 is SGHRS, CDR2 YFSETQ, per germline. This CDR3 is 16 amino acids long. The CDR3: CASSWSLAGETDTQYF. The CDR3 DNA follows: TGCGCCAGCAGCTGGTCGTTAGCGGGAGAAACAGATACGCAGTATTTT.

This clonotype appeared many times. The J gene is TRBJ2-1, the V gene TRBV5-6, with 7 bases matching TRBD2. After removal of 4 bases from V and 9 bases from J, the junction contained 4 bases not matched to a gene. Germline V gene data show CDR1 as SGHDT and CDR2 as YYEEEE. This CDR3 contains 12 residues. The CDR3 coding sequence is TGTGCCAGCAGCGTTCTAGCGGTTGAGCAGTTCTTC. It codes for CASSVLAVEQFF.

This clonotype was detected ten times or more. This chain joins TRBV27 and TRBJ2-4; D gene unclear. CDR1 MNHEY and CDR2 SMNVEV come from the germline V gene (reference sequence). The CDR3 consists of 11 residues. V lost 2 bases, J lost 7 bases, and 3 bases lay in between. The CDR3 region is CASSLGNIQYF. CDR3 DNA: TGTGCCAGCAGTTTAGGGAACATTCAGTACTTC.

This clonotype was recorded at least ten times. V and J are TRBV7-9 and TRBJ2-1; D remains unclear. V was shortened by 5 bases and J by 4 bases, with 9 bases between the two germline ends. The CDR3 is 13 amino acids. Germline V gene sequence: CDR1 SEHNR, CDR2 FQNEAQ (reference sequence). CDR3 DNA sequence: TGTGCCAGCAGCATCGCAGATTACAATGAGCAGTTCTTC. It codes for CASSIADYNEQFF.

This clonotype was counted many times. The chain is built from TRBV7-8 and TRBJ2-2; TRBD2 matches at 10 bases. Germline lookup yields CDR1 SGHVS and CDR2 FQNEAQ. V trimming: 2 bases; J trimming: 6 bases; junction bases outside the gene matches: 6. CDR3 length equals 16 residues. As DNA, the CDR3 is TGTGCCAGCAGCTTAAAGACTAGCGGGTTTTCCGGGGAGCTGTTTTTT. Translation gives CASSLKTSGFSGELFF.

Ten or more counts support this clonotype. The chain carries TRBV5-6 and TRBJ2-3; D remains ambiguous. Germline assignment: CDR1 SGHDT and CDR2 YYEEEE. The CDR3 is 13 residues long. V was trimmed by 2 bases and J by 6 bases, leaving 10 bases between them. CDR3 amino acids: CASSLRSADTQYF. The CDR3 DNA sequence: TGTGCCAGCAGCTTAAGGAGCGCCGATACGCAGTATTTT. The full variable domain, rest sourced from reference TRBV5-6 and TRBJ2-3, is DAGVTQSPTHLIKTRGQQVTLRCSPKSGHDTVSWYQQALGQGPQFIFQYYEEEERQRGNFPDRFSGHQFPNYSSELNVNALLLGDSALYLCASSLRSADTQYFGPGTRLTVL.

This clonotype was seen ten or more times. The chain carries TRBV14 and TRBJ2-1; the match to TRBD2 covers 9 bases. The germline V gene has CDR1 SGHDN and CDR2 FVKESK. The CDR3 length is 16 residues. Trimming took 0 bases from V and 5 from J; bases not matched to a gene: 5. CDR3 loop: CASSQDAREGHNEQFF. The CDR3, as DNA: TGTGCCAGCAGCCAAGACGCGCGGGAGGGCCACAATGAGCAGTTCTTC.

This clonotype was found many times. The J gene is TRBJ2-7, the V gene TRBV7-9, with TRBD1 identical over 10 bases. This CDR3 has 14 residues. Germline V gene data show CDR1 as SEHNR and CDR2 as FQNEAQ (reference sequence). The V segment lost 3 bases and the J segment 4 bases; nucleotides outside the gene matches: 3. The CDR3 protein is CASSFGGQGYEQYF. CDR3 bases: TGTGCCAGCAGCTTCGGGGGACAGGGGTACGAGCAGTACTTC.